Presented here are 13 T cell receptor beta chains from one specimen sequenced in a study of OX40 agonist ivuxolimab in advanced cancers. Sequenced by immunoSEQ multiplex PCR; TCRdb stores in-frame clones only, minus some. The table lists 25,000 to 30,000 clones, about nine tenths of them singletons. Sequences were derived from CD4+ or CD8+ T cells sorted from blood, sampled in a trial of the OX40 agonist ivuxolimab. These TCRs come from an adult with an advanced solid tumor such as melanoma, head and neck, liver or kidney cancer.

This rearrangement joins TRBV29-1 to TRBJ1-1; D gene uncertain. The V and J ends lost 4 bases and 3 bases respectively, with 18 bases between them. CDR3 length equals 15 residues. Per germline, CDR1 SQVTM and CDR2 ANQGSEA. In DNA, the CDR3 is TGCAGCGTTGTGGACCCCCTTCTTGCAGACACTGAAGCTTTCTTT. Amino acids: CSVVDPLLADTEAFF.

The chain couples TRBV7-9 to TRBJ2-7; D is undetermined. Germline V gene sequence: CDR1 SEHNR, CDR2 FQNEAQ (reference sequence). V was trimmed by 4 bases and J by 2 bases, leaving 18 bases between them. This CDR3 contains 16 residues. CDR3 residues: CASSSPIYSSTYEQYF. Here the CDR3 DNA reads TGTGCCAGCAGCTCCCCTATTTACAGCAGCACCTACGAGCAGTACTTC.

This sequence joins TRBV7-9 and TRBJ2-2, with D hard to call. The CDR3 consists of 14 residues. V was clipped by 5 bases and J by 7 bases, with 14 bases between them. Germline CDR1 reads SEHNR; CDR2 reads FQNEAQ (reference sequence). The CDR3 sequence is CASSHSLRRGELFF. CDR3 coding DNA: TGTGCCAGCAGCCATAGCCTACGGCGCGGGGAGCTGTTTTTT.

V and J are TRBV7-3 and TRBJ2-1; D might be TRBD2 (7 bases). CDR3 size: 13 residues. Germline V CDR1 and CDR2: SGHTA, FQGTGA. V was pared by 3 bases and J by 6 bases, with 9 bases between. CDR3 coding DNA: TGTGCCAGCAGCTTTGGGGGGGCCAATGAGCAGTTCTTC. This encodes CASSFGGANEQFF.

The chain links TRBV7-9 to TRBJ1-2, with D unresolved. Per the germline V gene, CDR1 is SEHNR and CDR2 is FQNEAQ (reference sequence). Trimming shortened V by 2 bases and J by 6 bases, and 4 bases separated the two germline ends. The CDR3 is 11 residues long. The CDR3 loop reads CASSLRDGYTF. The CDR3 bases are TGTGCCAGCAGCTTAAGGGATGGCTACACCTTC.

V is TRBV11-1 and J is TRBJ2-5, with 15 bases identical to TRBD2. The CDR3 covers 18 residues. Germline CDR1 is SGHAT and CDR2 is FQDESV (reference sequence). The ends lost 5 bases at V and 3 bases at J; junction bases unmatched: 10. The CDR3 nucleotides read TGTGCCAGCAGCCGCAGGACTAGCGGGGGGGCACGAAAAGAGACCCAGTACTTC. It is translated as CASSRRTSGGARKETQYF.

The rearrangement links TRBV25-1 to TRBJ2-1; D is uncertain. This CDR3 contains 11 residues. Per germline, CDR1 MGHDK and CDR2 SYGVNS. V shed 5 bases and J shed 8 bases, with 7 bases lying between them. This CDR3 is CASSLPHEQFF. CDR3 nucleotides: TGTGCCAGCAGTCTCCCCCATGAGCAGTTCTTC.

V and J are TRBV6-5 and TRBJ2-7; TRBD1 aligns across 8 bases. The CDR3 consists of 16 residues. V lost 0 bases and J lost 2; bases outside the gene matches: 6. CDR1 is MNHEY and CDR2 is SVGAGI in the germline V gene. CDR3 DNA: TGTGCCAGCAGTTACTCGACGGGACAGGTAACCTACGAGCAGTACTTC. It specifies CASSYSTGQVTYEQYF.

This chain connects TRBV7-9 to TRBJ2-5; 11 bases fit TRBD1. Germline V gene data show CDR1 as SEHNR and CDR2 as FQNEAQ (reference sequence). The J segment lost 5 bases and the V segment lost 6 bases, leaving 11 bases of the junction unmatched. This CDR3 region has 16 residues. CDR3 amino acids: CASRIKDRGRGETQYF. CDR3 coding DNA: TGTGCCAGCAGGATAAAGGACAGGGGGCGAGGGGAGACCCAGTACTTC.

The J gene is TRBJ2-1, the V gene TRBV5-6, with D unclear. The length of the CDR3 is 16 residues. The V gene's germline CDR1 is SGHDT and CDR2 YYEEEE. V was trimmed by 3 bases and J by 0 bases, leaving 13 bases between them. CDR3 sequence: CASSSPPQLSYNEQFF. The CDR3 coding sequence is TGTGCCAGCAGCTCCCCCCCGCAGCTCTCCTACAATGAGCAGTTCTTC.

The chain recombines TRBV4-1 with TRBJ2-3; D is ambiguous. Germline V gene data show CDR1 as MGHRA and CDR2 as YSYEKL. This CDR3 has 12 amino acids. The V and J ends lost 0 bases and 5 bases respectively, with 3 bases between them. The CDR3 DNA follows: TGCGCCAGCAGCCAAGATGTAGATACGCAGTATTTT. Its protein is CASSQDVDTQYF.

The chain combines TRBV7-3 with TRBJ2-1, with 7 bases lining up with TRBD1. The V segment lost 0 bases and the J segment 7 bases; nucleotides outside the gene matches: 3. The CDR3 has 14 residues. Germline assignment: CDR1 SGHTA and CDR2 FQGTGA. The CDR3 sequence is CASSLTATGNEQFF. The CDR3 DNA sequence: TGTGCCAGCAGCTTAACAGCGACAGGGAATGAGCAGTTCTTC.

The chain carries TRBV29-1 and TRBJ1-1; D may be TRBD1 (6 bases). V shed 1 base and J shed 5 bases, with 11 bases lying between them. Germline V gene data show CDR1 as SQVTM and CDR2 as ANQGSEA. The CDR3 is 13 residues long. CDR3 amino acids: CSVEVGAGTEAFF. In DNA, the CDR3 is TGCAGCGTTGAAGTGGGGGCAGGGACTGAAGCTTTCTTT.